These 28 T cell receptor beta chains share one sample of origin, sequenced in a study of tumor T cells in aggressive B-cell lymphoma. TCRdb's copy holds only in-frame clones and misses some; the assay was immunoSEQ multiplex PCR. The sample lists roughly 220 clones, around 86% seen once, with about 17% in the top ten. Sequencing used tumor tissue. The receptors shown here come from an adult with diffuse large B cell lymphoma.

The rearrangement uses TRBV19 and TRBJ2-1; 7 nucleotides line up with TRBD1. This CDR3 is 14 amino acids long. The germline V gene has CDR1 LNHDA and CDR2 SQIVND (reference sequence). The V segment lost 4 bases and the J segment 4 bases; nucleotides outside the gene matches: 4. In nucleotides, the CDR3 is TGTGCCAGTAGTAACCCGGGACAGTACAATGAGCAGTTCTTC. Its protein product is CASSNPGQYNEQFF.

The rearrangement uses TRBV29-1 and TRBJ1-6; the D is unclear. Looked up from germline, CDR1 is SQVTM and CDR2 is ANQGSEA. This CDR3 spans 14 amino acids. Trimming removed 5 bases at V and 8 bases at J, with 16 bases between. CDR3 residues: CSVRLGLGDSPLHF. Written as DNA, the CDR3 is TGCAGCGTTCGGCTAGGCCTTGGAGATTCACCCCTCCACTTT.

The chain is built from TRBV28 and TRBJ2-3; D is undetermined. Germline loops: CDR1 MDHEN, CDR2 SYDVKM. Trimming shortened V by 7 bases and J by 2 bases, and 13 bases separated the two germline ends. The CDR3 contains 14 residues. This chain's CDR3 is CASNQRLYTDTQYF. CDR3 sequence (DNA): TGTGCCAGCAATCAGCGCCTCTACACAGATACGCAGTATTTT.

V gene TRBV25-1 combines with J gene TRBJ2-3; perhaps TRBD1 as D (6 bases). Trimming stripped 1 base from V and 7 bases from J, with 18 bases between. The CDR3 is made up of 16 amino acids. Germline CDR1 reads MGHDK; CDR2 reads SYGVNS. CDR3 in amino acids: CASSEFYETGINTQYF. The CDR3, as DNA: TGTGCCAGCAGTGAATTTTATGAAACAGGGATAAATACGCAGTATTTT.

CDR3 amino acids: CASSMLAGPSGEQFF. CDR3 DNA sequence: TGTGCCAGTAGTATGCTAGCGGGACCCTCGGGTGAGCAGTTCTTC. The genes are TRBV19 and TRBJ2-1, with 9 bases aligning to TRBD2. CDR3 length: 15 amino acids. Trimming cost V 3 bases and J 9 bases; bases outside gene matches: 9. The germline CDR1 and CDR2 sequences are LNHDA and SQIVND (reference sequence).

The rearrangement links TRBV5-6 to TRBJ2-7; 12 nucleotides agree with TRBD1. CDR3 length: 17 amino acids. Germline loops: CDR1 SGHDT, CDR2 YYEEEE. The J segment lost 9 bases and the V segment lost 4 bases, leaving 17 bases of the junction unmatched. CDR3 residues: CASSAGQGASGVGRQYF. The CDR3 nucleotides read TGTGCCAGCAGCGCGGGACAGGGGGCGTCAGGCGTAGGGAGGCAGTACTTC.

The V gene is TRBV13, the J gene TRBJ2-5; D perhaps matches TRBD2 (5 bases). V lost 5 bases and J lost 0, with 16 bases in between. The germline CDR1 and CDR2 sequences are PRHDT and FYEKMQ (reference sequence). There are 16 residues in the CDR3. The CDR3 sequence is CASSPGVAAYQETQYF. CDR3 DNA sequence: TGTGCCAGCAGCCCCGGGGTTGCGGCGTACCAAGAGACCCAGTACTTC.

Of note for this clone: A read error may produce the germline difference seen at one junction end. The gene calls are TRBV6-1 and TRBJ2-7; 11 bases align to TRBD2. Germline CDR1 and CDR2: MNHNS and SASEGT. The CDR3 sequence is 16 residues long. CDR3 in amino acids: CASSALAGEASSEQYF. Written as DNA, the CDR3 is TGTGCCAGCAGTGCACTAGCGGGAGAAGCCTCCTCCGAGCAGTACTTC.

The chain is built from TRBV5-1 and TRBJ1-6; D remains unclear. With 0 bases removed from V and 7 bases from J, the gap between germline ends came to 11 bases. Germline values: CDR1 SGHRS, CDR2 YFSETQ. This CDR3 comprises 15 residues. CDR3 in amino acids: CASSLAGTRNSPLHF. DNA for the CDR3: TGCGCCAGCAGCTTGGCGGGTACGCGGAATTCACCCCTCCACTTT.

Here the CDR3 DNA reads TGTGCCAGCAGTCTAACCGGGACTAGCGGAGTCGCAGATACGCAGTATTTT. This encodes CASSLTGTSGVADTQYF. V usage is TRBV7-2 and J usage is TRBJ2-3; 11 nucleotides match TRBD2. CDR3 length: 17 residues. The ends lost 6 bases at V and 4 bases at J; junction bases unmatched: 12. The germline V gene encodes CDR1 SGHTA and CDR2 FQGNSA.

As to this clone: The identical CDR3 is also encoded by other nucleotide sequences in the sample. CDR3 residues: CASSRNLELGQATYEQYF. CDR3 DNA sequence: TGTGCCAGCAGCCGCAACCTCGAGCTGGGACAGGCCACTTACGAGCAGTACTTC. This chain joins TRBV7-2 and TRBJ2-7; 8 nucleotides agree with TRBD1. Germline values: CDR1 SGHTA, CDR2 FQGNSA. The V and J ends lost 5 bases and 4 bases, in that order; junction bases with no gene match: 19. The length of the CDR3 is 18 residues.

Of note for this clone: The same CDR3 arises from other DNA sequences in this sample as well. This chain links TRBV27 with TRBJ2-5; D perhaps matches TRBD1 (6 bases). Trimming took off 2 bases at V and 4 bases at J, with 20 bases between the two ends. The CDR3 spans 17 residues. Per germline, CDR1 MNHEY and CDR2 SMNVEV (reference sequence). CDR3 sequence (DNA): TGTGCCAGCAGTTTACGGATAACAGGGCTCTCTGCAGAGACCCAGTACTTC. Encoded protein: CASSLRITGLSAETQYF.

This rearrangement joins TRBV7-9 to TRBJ1-1; 7 bases are shared with TRBD1. Germline CDR1 and CDR2: SEHNR and FQNEAQ (reference sequence). The CDR3 contains 16 residues. Trimming removed 5 bases from V and 4 bases from J; junction bases left unmatched: 13. The CDR3, as DNA: TGTGCCAGCAGCCCCCACAATGAAAACAGGGGCACTGAAGCTTTCTTT. Translated, it gives CASSPHNENRGTEAFF.

The CDR3 region is CASSLQGWGEQYF. The CDR3 nucleotides read TGTGCCAGCAGCTTACAGGGATGGGGCGAGCAGTACTTC. The chain employs TRBV11-3 and TRBJ2-7; a possible D gene is TRBD1 (5 bases). This CDR3 is built from 13 residues. The germline V gene encodes CDR1 SGHNT and CDR2 YENEEA. Trimming stripped 2 bases from V and 6 bases from J, with 11 bases between.

V and J are TRBV4-1 and TRBJ1-1; D uncertain. The CDR3 has 15 amino acids. Trimming took off 4 bases at V and 4 bases at J, with 16 bases between the two ends. Germline CDR1 MGHRA, CDR2 YSYEKL. The CDR3 DNA reads as TGCGCCAGCAGCCTTTCTCTCAACTCTGGCACTGAAGCTTTCTTT. This sequence encodes CASSLSLNSGTEAFF.

The CDR3: CASNSGLTDTQYF. DNA for the CDR3: TGTGCCAGCAACTCCGGGTTGACAGATACGCAGTATTTT. J is TRBJ2-3 and V is TRBV7-3; unclear D gene. The length of the CDR3 is 13 residues. Germline CDR1 is SGHTA and CDR2 is FQGTGA. Trimming took off 7 bases at V and 3 bases at J, with 11 bases between the two ends.

The rearrangement uses TRBV29-1 and TRBJ2-5; 10 nucleotides match TRBD2. Germline CDR1 and CDR2: SQVTM and ANQGSEA. This CDR3 has 17 residues. V dropped 4 bases and J dropped 1; count of bases not matched to a gene: 12. The CDR3 DNA follows: TGCAGCGTTGGTGATATGGCTAGCGGGGGCCCCCAAGAGACCCAGTACTTC. It encodes CSVGDMASGGPQETQYF.

The chain uses TRBV28 and TRBJ1-4, with D hard to call. Trimming took 2 bases from V and 7 from J, leaving 8 bases between them. Germline V gives CDR1 MDHEN, CDR2 SYDVKM. This CDR3 is 13 amino acids long. CDR3 DNA sequence: TGTGCCAGCAGTTTACTCGGGAGTGAAAAACTGTTTTTT. It encodes CASSLLGSEKLFF.

The chain employs TRBV15 and TRBJ1-5; D not certain. CDR1 and CDR2 from the germline V gene are LNHNV and YYDKDF (reference sequence). The CDR3 length is 15 residues. With 4 bases removed from V and 2 bases from J, the gap between germline ends came to 12 bases. The CDR3 protein is CATSTDTLRNQPQHF. Here the CDR3 DNA reads TGTGCCACCAGCACTGACACGTTACGCAATCAGCCCCAGCATTTT.

The rearrangement uses TRBV6-1 and TRBJ2-3, with TRBD2 matching over 7 bases. Germline loops: CDR1 MNHNS, CDR2 SASEGT. CDR3 length equals 15 residues. The junction had 5 bases not matched to a gene; V was cut back by 2 bases and J by 3 bases. The CDR3 region is CASSESLAGTDTQYF. The CDR3, as DNA: TGTGCCAGCAGTGAATCGTTAGCGGGTACAGATACGCAGTATTTT.

This clone was observed a few times. The genes are TRBV7-6 and TRBJ1-6, with TRBD1 identical over 7 bases. After removal of 2 bases from V and 9 bases from J, the junction contained 4 bases not matched to a gene. The V gene's germline CDR1 is SGHVS and CDR2 FNYEAQ. CDR3 length: 14 amino acids. The CDR3 sequence is CASSLQGEVSPLHF. CDR3 nucleotide sequence: TGTGCCAGCAGCTTACAGGGGGAGGTTTCACCCCTCCACTTT.

This chain connects TRBV6-1 to TRBJ2-5; TRBD1 matches 8 bases. The CDR3 sequence is 13 residues long. CDR1 is MNHNS and CDR2 is SASEGT in the germline V gene. The V and J ends lost 6 bases and 3 bases, in that order; junction bases with no gene match: 3. This CDR3 is CASRLTGEETQYF. The CDR3 DNA sequence: TGTGCCAGCAGGCTGACAGGGGAAGAGACCCAGTACTTC.

The count of this clone is one. The chain recombines TRBV11-2 with TRBJ1-1, with 7 bases matching TRBD1. There are 14 residues in the CDR3. Germline V gene sequence: CDR1 SGHAT, CDR2 FQNNGV. V was pared by 6 bases and J by 1 base, with 5 bases of the junction left unmatched. The CDR3 sequence is CASRGYRGNTEAFF. The CDR3 bases are TGTGCCAGCAGAGGATACAGGGGGAACACTGAAGCTTTCTTT.

Worth noting for this clone: Distinct nucleotide sequences in the sample also encode this CDR3. The V gene is TRBV9, the J gene TRBJ2-2; TRBD1 aligns across 9 bases. The CDR3 has 16 amino acids. Trimming removed 1 base from V and 5 bases from J; junction bases left unmatched: 6. Germline values: CDR1 SGDLS, CDR2 YYNGEE. The DNA of the CDR3 is TGTGCCAGCAGCGTAACTGGGACAGGGAAAACCGGGGAGCTGTTTTTT. Its translation is CASSVTGTGKTGELFF.

As for this clone: A read error may account for a junction end that differs from germline. V gene TRBV7-9 combines with J gene TRBJ1-4; TRBD1 agrees at 9 bases. The germline CDR1 and CDR2 sequences are SEHNR and FQNEAQ (reference sequence). CDR3 length: 14 amino acids. The CDR3 is CANSPPGQGEKLFF. The CDR3 coding sequence is TGTGCCAACAGCCCCCCGGGACAGGGTGAAAAACTGTTTTTT.

J is TRBJ2-3 and V is TRBV15, with a weak D call TRBD2 (6 bases). Germline assignment: CDR1 LNHNV and CDR2 YYDKDF (reference sequence). Between the trimmed V and J ends, which lost 3 bases and 10 bases, there was a span of 17 bases. This CDR3 is built from 14 residues. The CDR3 nucleotides read TGTGCCACCAGCAGCGGGAGTCCGGGGGAGTCGCAGTATTTT. It specifies CATSSGSPGESQYF. Combining the CDR3 with reference TRBV15 and TRBJ2-3 gives the whole variable domain DAMVIQNPRYQVTQFGKPVTLSCSQTLNHNVMYWYQQKSSQAPKLLFHYYDKDFNNEADTPDNFQSRRPNTSFCFLDIRSPGLGDTAMYLCATSSGSPGESQYFGPGTRLTVL.

The rearrangement joins TRBV30 to TRBJ2-7; TRBD1 agrees at 9 bases. The germline V gene encodes CDR1 GTSNPN and CDR2 SVGIG (reference sequence). This CDR3 is 12 amino acids long. The CDR3 is CAVDRGGYGQYF. The CDR3 DNA follows: TGTGCTGTGGACAGGGGTGGGTATGGGCAGTACTTC.

The J gene is TRBJ1-3, the V gene TRBV5-8, with D hard to call. The V and J ends lost 1 base and 4 bases respectively, with 12 bases between them. Germline V gene sequence: CDR1 SGHTS, CDR2 YDEGEE. This CDR3 has 15 amino acids. CDR3 protein: CASSLYRGSGNTIYF. CDR3 sequence (DNA): TGTGCCAGCAGCTTGTATCGGGGTTCGGGAAACACCATATATTTT.